A selection of T cell receptor beta chains follows, all from one sample in a study of sequential checkpoint blockade in melanoma. Generated by immunoSEQ multiplex PCR, the TCRdb table keeps only in-frame clones and is missing some. The table has roughly 34,000 clones, 86% seen once. Sequencing used CD8+ T cells sorted from blood (inferred from file names), obtained from a patient given nivolumab and ipilimumab in sequence. These receptors were obtained from a human donor with melanoma. Both conserved end residues are part of each CDR3. The order of the fields is D gene, clone size, CDR3 length, J gene, V gene, CDR3 DNA, CDR3 protein. The D gene is left open where the match is weak. Not all rows give a size; the values are once, few, many and, for expanded clones, a class.

NA	once	13	TRBJ2-5	TRBV30	TGTGCCTGGAGCGATGCGGGGCAAGAGACCCAGTACTTC	CAWSDAGQETQYF
TRBD1	NA	14	TRBJ2-7	TRBV30	TGTGCCTGGAGCCTGGGACAGGGGGACGACGAGCAGTACTTC	CAWSLGQGDDEQYF
TRBD1	NA	14	TRBJ1-1	TRBV28	TGTGCCAGCAGTTCCACAGGGGGCGGCACTGAAGCTTTCTTT	CASSSTGGGTEAFF
TRBD1	few	14	TRBJ2-2	TRBV5-4	TGCGCCAGCAGCCGCCGGACAGGCACCGGGGAGCTGTTTTTT	CASSRRTGTGELFF
TRBD2	NA	15	TRBJ2-1	TRBV6-4	TGTGCCAGCAGCTTAGGACTAGCGGGAGGAGGTGAGCAGTTCTTC	CASSLGLAGGGEQFF
NA	NA	15	TRBJ2-2	TRBV18	TGTGCCAGCTCACCTGGACAGTCTCAGGCCGGGGAGCTGTTTTTT	CASSPGQSQAGELFF
TRBD1	NA	15	TRBJ1-6	TRBV28	TGTGCCAGCAGTTTAGGACAGGGGTATAATTCACCCCTCCACTTT	CASSLGQGYNSPLHF
NA	NA	14	TRBJ2-7	TRBV4-2	TGTGCCAGCAGCCTTGGACAGAACACCTACGAGCAGTACTTC	CASSLGQNTYEQYF
NA	NA	10	TRBJ1-1	TRBV6-5	TGTGCCAGCAGTGGACACAAAGAGTTCTTT	CASSGHKEFF
TRBD2	NA	17	TRBJ2-7	TRBV19	TGTGCCAGTAGTATAGATGCACTAGCGGGAGGACCCTACGAGCAGTACTTC	CASSIDALAGGPYEQYF
TRBD2	NA	15	TRBJ2-5	TRBV4-1	TGCGCCAGCAGCCAACGGGGGGGGATCCAAGAGACCCAGTACTTC	CASSQRGGIQETQYF
TRBD1	few	13	TRBJ2-5	TRBV7-8	TGTGCCAGCAGCACGGACAGGGAGGAGACCCAGTACTTC	CASSTDREETQYF
TRBD2	NA	14	TRBJ2-1	TRBV6-5	TGTGCCAGCAGTTCTGGACTAGCGGTCAATGAGCAGTTCTTC	CASSSGLAVNEQFF
NA	NA	15	TRBJ2-5	TRBV4-3	TGCGCCAGCAGCCCGGAGGGCCGGGGCGAAGAGACCCAGTACTTC	CASSPEGRGEETQYF
NA	NA	13	TRBJ1-2	TRBV15	TGTGCCACCAGCCTCCCAGGGAACTATGGCTACACCTTC	CATSLPGNYGYTF
TRBD1	NA	15	TRBJ1-2	TRBV7-8	TGTGCCAGCAGTCCCGGGACAGGGGGTTACTATGGCTACACCTTC	CASSPGTGGYYGYTF
NA	NA	13	TRBJ2-3	TRBV28	TGTGCCAGCAGTTTCGTGACTGCAGATACGCAGTATTTT	CASSFVTADTQYF
NA	NA	14	TRBJ2-3	TRBV28	TGTGCCAGCAGTCCCACCTGGAGGGCGGATACGCAGTATTTT	CASSPTWRADTQYF
NA	NA	17	TRBJ2-3	TRBV4-3	TGCGCCAGCAGCCCCCGTCAGGGGAATCGGGGAACAGATACGCAGTATTTT	CASSPRQGNRGTDTQYF
NA	NA	15	TRBJ2-7	TRBV29-1	TGCAGCGTTGAATACTGGCAGGGTATGTCCTACGAGCAGTACTTC	CSVEYWQGMSYEQYF
TRBD1	once	15	TRBJ1-2	TRBV18	TGTGCCAGCTCACCACCGGGACAGGGGAGGTATGGCTACACCTTC	CASSPPGQGRYGYTF
TRBD1	few	13	TRBJ1-1	TRBV28	TGTGCCAGCAGTTTTCAGGGGGACACTGAAGCTTTCTTT	CASSFQGDTEAFF
NA	NA	16	TRBJ1-2	TRBV9	TGTGCCAGCAGCCTCTCCCCAACGGGGTTTCGGTATGGCTACACCTTC	CASSLSPTGFRYGYTF
NA	NA	13	TRBJ2-5	TRBV2	TGTGCCAGCAGTCGGACAGCCGGGGAGACCCAGTACTTC	CASSRTAGETQYF
TRBD1	NA	14	TRBJ2-2	TRBV28	TGTGCCAGCAGTCCGACAGGGGACACCGGGGAGCTGTTTTTT	CASSPTGDTGELFF
TRBD1	NA	14	TRBJ2-7	TRBV27	TGTGCCAGCAGTCTGCGACAGGGGACGGGCGAGCAGTACTTC	CASSLRQGTGEQYF
NA	NA	14	TRBJ2-7	TRBV5-1	TGCGCCAGCAGCTTGCACTCCGGGACCTACGAGCAGTACTTC	CASSLHSGTYEQYF
TRBD1	NA	13	TRBJ1-6	TRBV5-4	TGTGCCAGCAGCTGGGACAGGGATTCACCCCTCCACTTT	CASSWDRDSPLHF
TRBD2	once	17	TRBJ2-3	TRBV7-8	TGTGCCAGCAGCCTCTTTGTACTAGCGGGGAAGGGAGATACGCAGTATTTT	CASSLFVLAGKGDTQYF
NA	NA	16	TRBJ2-7	TRBV15	TGTGCCACCAGCAGATCCCGGGCCCCAGGGTTCAACGAGCAGTACTTC	CATSRSRAPGFNEQYF
TRBD1	NA	13	TRBJ1-1	TRBV5-6	TGTGCCAGCAGCTTGGGGGACAGACGTGAAGCTTTCTTT	CASSLGDRREAFF
TRBD1	NA	12	TRBJ2-5	TRBV5-1	TGCGCCAGCTCGGACAGGGCGTTGGCCCAGTACTTC	CASSDRALAQYF
TRBD2	once	15	TRBJ2-3	TRBV11-3	TGTGCCAGCAGCTTATTAGCGGGGGGCACAGATACGCAGTATTTT	CASSLLAGGTDTQYF
TRBD2	NA	15	TRBJ2-7	TRBV9	TGTGCCAGCAGCGTAGCTCCTAGCGGGACCTACGAGCAGTACTTC	CASSVAPSGTYEQYF
NA	NA	14	TRBJ2-7	TRBV5-8	TGTGCCAGCAGCTTGGGAAGGGGTGGAAACGAGCAGTACTTC	CASSLGRGGNEQYF
NA	NA	15	TRBJ2-6	TRBV29-1	TGCAGCGTTGAAGGACAGACCTCTGGGGCCAACGTCCTGACTTTC	CSVEGQTSGANVLTF
TRBD2	NA	14	TRBJ2-2	TRBV29-1	TGCAGCGTTGAAGTACCCCGGGGGGGTGGGGAGCTGTTTTTT	CSVEVPRGGGELFF
NA	NA	13	TRBJ2-7	TRBV4-3	TGCGCCAGCAGCCAAGTTGAGAGCGGCGAGCAGTACTTC	CASSQVESGEQYF
TRBD1	NA	12	TRBJ2-7	TRBV29-1	TGCAGCGCGGGGACAGGGGGCGGCGAGCAGTACTTC	CSAGTGGGEQYF
TRBD2	NA	15	TRBJ2-1	TRBV7-7	TGTGCTAGCAGCTTAGGGGCTAGCGGGGCGAGTGAGCAGTTCTTC	CASSLGASGASEQFF
NA	NA	14	TRBJ2-1	TRBV28	TGTGCCAGCAAGGCCTCGGTAGACAACAATGAGCAGTTCTTC	CASKASVDNNEQFF
NA	NA	13	TRBJ2-7	TRBV11-2	TGTGCCAGCAGCACAGGGACGGCCTACGAGCAGTACTTC	CASSTGTAYEQYF
TRBD2	NA	13	TRBJ2-1	TRBV11-3	TGTGCCAGCAGCTTAACGGGAGGGGATGAGCAGTTCTTC	CASSLTGGDEQFF
NA	NA	14	TRBJ1-6	TRBV9	TGTGCCAGCAGCCCCAGGACAATGGGGCCACCCCTCCACTTT	CASSPRTMGPPLHF
NA	NA	13	TRBJ1-4	TRBV7-9	TGTGCCAGCAGCTCCTACAGTAATGAAAAACTGTTTTTT	CASSSYSNEKLFF
TRBD2	NA	16	TRBJ2-3	TRBV27	TGTGCCAGCAGTGGCCGACTAGCGGGGAGGGAGGATACGCAGTATTTT	CASSGRLAGREDTQYF
TRBD1	NA	14	TRBJ2-7	TRBV28	TGTGCCAGCAGTTTTGGGGGACAGGGCTACGAGCAGTACTTC	CASSFGGQGYEQYF
NA	NA	14	TRBJ1-6	TRBV19	TGTGCCTCCGGTTGGGGCGACTATAATTCACCCCTCCACTTT	CASGWGDYNSPLHF